The rows below give T cell receptor beta chains drawn from one sample of a study of cytomegalovirus exposure and HLA in healthy donors. Measured with immunoSEQ multiplex PCR; TCRdb has only the in-frame clones, and not every one. The sample holds some 310,000 clones, 88% seen once. The specimen was PBMCs. The receptors were gathered from a man younger than 40 in good health and CMV-seronegative. Each CDR3 is given with its conserved first and last residue. Fields, in order: clone size, V gene, J gene, D gene, CDR3 protein, CDR3 DNA. The D gene is left open where the match is weak. Where a row states a size, it is once, few, many or the class of an expanded clone; other rows omit it.

clone_size: .; v_call: TRBV28; j_call: TRBJ2-5; d_call: .; cdr3_aa: CASSSVSETQYF; cdr3_nt: TGTGCCAGCAGTTCGGTGTCAGAGACCCAGTACTTC
clone_size: .; v_call: TRBV9; j_call: TRBJ2-3; d_call: TRBD1; cdr3_aa: CASSGTGGFLSRQYF; cdr3_nt: TGTGCCAGCAGCGGAACAGGGGGCTTTCTCTCGAGGCAGTATTTT
clone_size: .; v_call: TRBV5-1; j_call: TRBJ1-1; d_call: .; cdr3_aa: CASSLGVGRNTEAFF; cdr3_nt: TGCGCCAGCAGCTTGGGGGTTGGGAGGAACACTGAAGCTTTCTTT
clone_size: .; v_call: TRBV29-1; j_call: TRBJ2-1; d_call: .; cdr3_aa: CSVEGHSSVYNEQFF; cdr3_nt: TGCAGCGTTGAAGGACACTCCTCCGTCTACAATGAGCAGTTCTTC
clone_size: .; v_call: TRBV6-1; j_call: TRBJ1-4; d_call: TRBD1; cdr3_aa: CASSEVVTGVEKLFF; cdr3_nt: TGTGCCAGCAGTGAAGTTGTGACAGGGGTTGAAAAACTGTTTTTT
clone_size: .; v_call: TRBV19; j_call: TRBJ2-2; d_call: .; cdr3_aa: CASRQGFEAGELFF; cdr3_nt: TGTGCCAGTAGGCAGGGGTTTGAAGCCGGGGAGCTGTTTTTT
clone_size: once; v_call: TRBV7-6; j_call: TRBJ2-1; d_call: TRBD2; cdr3_aa: CASSLAPAGGDNEQFF; cdr3_nt: TGTGCCAGCAGCTTAGCGCCGGCGGGGGGGGACAATGAGCAGTTCTTC
clone_size: .; v_call: TRBV7-2; j_call: TRBJ2-7; d_call: TRBD2; cdr3_aa: CASSPGLAVEEQYF; cdr3_nt: TGTGCCAGCAGCCCAGGACTAGCGGTCGAAGAGCAGTACTTC
clone_size: .; v_call: TRBV18; j_call: TRBJ1-3; d_call: TRBD1; cdr3_aa: CASSPGTANSGNTIYF; cdr3_nt: TGTGCCAGCTCCCCCGGGACAGCTAACTCTGGAAACACCATATATTTT
clone_size: .; v_call: TRBV5-4; j_call: TRBJ1-1; d_call: .; cdr3_aa: CASSPLASEAFF; cdr3_nt: TGTGCCAGCAGCCCTCTGGCCAGTGAAGCTTTCTTT
clone_size: once; v_call: TRBV7-9; j_call: TRBJ1-2; d_call: TRBD1; cdr3_aa: CASSYPGTDGYTF; cdr3_nt: TGTGCCAGCAGCTACCCCGGGACAGATGGCTACACCTTC
clone_size: .; v_call: TRBV9; j_call: TRBJ2-1; d_call: TRBD2; cdr3_aa: CASSPSGGPYNEQFF; cdr3_nt: TGTGCCAGCAGCCCTAGCGGGGGGCCCTACAATGAGCAGTTCTTC
clone_size: .; v_call: TRBV6-1; j_call: TRBJ2-5; d_call: .; cdr3_aa: CASSVGHHQETQYF; cdr3_nt: TGTGCCAGCAGTGTTGGCCATCACCAGGAGACCCAGTACTTC
clone_size: .; v_call: TRBV5-1; j_call: TRBJ1-2; d_call: .; cdr3_aa: CASSLVTRDGYTF; cdr3_nt: TGCGCCAGCAGCTTGGTTACTCGAGATGGCTACACCTTC
clone_size: .; v_call: TRBV6-6; j_call: TRBJ2-7; d_call: TRBD1; cdr3_aa: CASSFGQGHEQYF; cdr3_nt: TGTGCCAGCAGTTTCGGACAGGGACACGAGCAGTACTTC
clone_size: .; v_call: TRBV5-1; j_call: TRBJ2-2; d_call: .; cdr3_aa: CASINFNTGELFF; cdr3_nt: TGCGCCAGCATTAATTTTAACACCGGGGAGCTGTTTTTT
clone_size: few; v_call: TRBV4-2; j_call: TRBJ1-4; d_call: TRBD1; cdr3_aa: CASSQEKGGPNEKLFF; cdr3_nt: TGTGCCAGCAGCCAAGAAAAAGGGGGCCCAAATGAAAAACTGTTTTTT
clone_size: once; v_call: TRBV30; j_call: TRBJ1-1; d_call: TRBD1; cdr3_aa: CAWSDETGANTEAFF; cdr3_nt: TGTGCCTGGAGTGACGAGACAGGGGCGAACACTGAAGCTTTCTTT
clone_size: .; v_call: TRBV19; j_call: TRBJ1-4; d_call: .; cdr3_aa: CASSRDSNEKLFF; cdr3_nt: TGTGCCAGTAGCCGGGATAGTAATGAAAAACTGTTTTTT
clone_size: once; v_call: TRBV6-1; j_call: TRBJ1-6; d_call: TRBD1; cdr3_aa: CASSERTGYNSPLHF; cdr3_nt: TGTGCCAGCAGTGAGCGGACAGGCTATAATTCACCCCTCCACTTT
clone_size: .; v_call: TRBV7-8; j_call: TRBJ2-5; d_call: .; cdr3_aa: CASSFYRGETQYF; cdr3_nt: TGTGCCAGCAGCTTTTATAGAGGGGAGACCCAGTACTTC
clone_size: .; v_call: TRBV13; j_call: TRBJ1-2; d_call: TRBD1; cdr3_aa: CASSLFLGTGGGGYTF; cdr3_nt: TGTGCCAGCAGCTTATTCCTAGGGACAGGGGGAGGTGGCTACACCTTC
clone_size: .; v_call: TRBV6-5; j_call: TRBJ1-2; d_call: TRBD1; cdr3_aa: CASSWDREESGYTF; cdr3_nt: TGTGCCAGCAGTTGGGACAGGGAGGAAAGTGGCTACACCTTC
clone_size: .; v_call: TRBV7-9; j_call: TRBJ2-1; d_call: TRBD1; cdr3_aa: CASSFSGGENEQFF; cdr3_nt: TGTGCCAGCAGCTTTTCAGGGGGTGAGAATGAGCAGTTCTTC
clone_size: .; v_call: TRBV6-5; j_call: TRBJ2-7; d_call: .; cdr3_aa: CASSNPEGREQYF; cdr3_nt: TGTGCCAGCAGCAACCCTGAGGGCCGCGAGCAGTACTTC
clone_size: .; v_call: TRBV19; j_call: TRBJ1-4; d_call: .; cdr3_aa: CASSPSGNAKLFF; cdr3_nt: TGTGCCAGTAGTCCCTCAGGGAATGCAAAACTGTTTTTT
clone_size: .; v_call: TRBV15; j_call: TRBJ1-6; d_call: .; cdr3_aa: CATSRVRTVMNSPLHF; cdr3_nt: TGTGCCACCAGCAGAGTACGGACAGTGATGAATTCACCCCTCCACTTT
clone_size: .; v_call: TRBV7-9; j_call: TRBJ1-4; d_call: TRBD1; cdr3_aa: CASSPLQGTNEKLFF; cdr3_nt: TGTGCCAGCAGCCCCCTACAGGGGACTAATGAAAAACTGTTTTTT
clone_size: .; v_call: TRBV10-2; j_call: TRBJ2-7; d_call: TRBD1; cdr3_aa: CASSPTGLGEQYF; cdr3_nt: TGCGCCAGCAGCCCGACAGGGCTCGGCGAGCAGTACTTC
clone_size: .; v_call: TRBV11-2; j_call: TRBJ1-2; d_call: .; cdr3_aa: CASKQDYGYTF; cdr3_nt: TGTGCCAGCAAACAAGACTATGGCTACACCTTC
clone_size: .; v_call: TRBV7-6; j_call: TRBJ2-1; d_call: .; cdr3_aa: CASSLGLSSYNEQFF; cdr3_nt: TGTGCCAGCAGCCTGGGCCTTAGCTCCTACAATGAGCAGTTCTTC
clone_size: .; v_call: TRBV7-8; j_call: TRBJ1-1; d_call: .; cdr3_aa: CASSLGGGWGVNTEAFF; cdr3_nt: TGTGCCAGCAGCTTAGGTGGAGGATGGGGAGTGAACACTGAAGCTTTCTTT
clone_size: .; v_call: TRBV27; j_call: TRBJ2-3; d_call: TRBD1; cdr3_aa: CASSGPGGVGDTQYF; cdr3_nt: TGTGCCAGCAGTGGACCAGGGGGTGTGGGAGATACGCAGTATTTT
clone_size: .; v_call: TRBV30; j_call: TRBJ2-1; d_call: .; cdr3_aa: CAWSVLGSGRSPKKANEQFF; cdr3_nt: TGTGCCTGGAGTGTACTTGGGTCAGGGCGCTCTCCCAAAAAGGCGAATGAGCAGTTCTTC
clone_size: .; v_call: TRBV5-1; j_call: TRBJ1-1; d_call: TRBD1; cdr3_aa: CASSSGQGTRIEAFF; cdr3_nt: TGCGCCAGCAGCTCGGGACAGGGGACCCGAATTGAAGCTTTCTTT
clone_size: .; v_call: TRBV10-1; j_call: TRBJ2-7; d_call: TRBD1; cdr3_aa: CASRGTGTGNYEQYF; cdr3_nt: TGCGCCAGCCGCGGAACCGGGACAGGGAACTACGAGCAGTACTTC
clone_size: .; v_call: TRBV7-2; j_call: TRBJ2-5; d_call: .; cdr3_aa: CASSSTTQGRQTQYF; cdr3_nt: TGTGCCAGCAGCTCCACAACCCAGGGGAGACAGACCCAGTACTTC
clone_size: .; v_call: TRBV6-6; j_call: TRBJ2-5; d_call: TRBD2; cdr3_aa: CASSYFPTSGEETQYF; cdr3_nt: TGTGCCAGCAGTTACTTCCCGACTAGCGGAGAAGAGACCCAGTACTTC
clone_size: .; v_call: TRBV7-2; j_call: TRBJ1-1; d_call: .; cdr3_aa: CASSLASRYTEAFF; cdr3_nt: TGTGCCAGCAGCTTAGCGAGTCGTTACACTGAAGCTTTCTTT
clone_size: .; v_call: TRBV9; j_call: TRBJ1-1; d_call: TRBD1; cdr3_aa: CASRAGTGNTEAFF; cdr3_nt: TGTGCCAGCAGAGCCGGGACAGGGAACACTGAAGCTTTCTTT
clone_size: .; v_call: TRBV6-5; j_call: TRBJ2-4; d_call: .; cdr3_aa: CASSRERNKNIQYF; cdr3_nt: TGTGCCAGCAGTAGGGAGCGAAACAAAAACATTCAGTACTTC
clone_size: .; v_call: TRBV7-9; j_call: TRBJ1-6; d_call: TRBD1; cdr3_aa: CASSFAQGRGSPLHF; cdr3_nt: TGTGCCAGCAGCTTCGCACAGGGGCGAGGATCACCCCTCCACTTT
clone_size: .; v_call: TRBV9; j_call: TRBJ1-6; d_call: TRBD1; cdr3_aa: CASSVGYDRGYNSPLHF; cdr3_nt: TGTGCCAGCAGCGTAGGGTACGACAGGGGCTATAATTCACCCCTCCACTTT
clone_size: .; v_call: TRBV11-3; j_call: TRBJ2-7; d_call: TRBD1; cdr3_aa: CASSWTGAAAYEQYF; cdr3_nt: TGTGCCAGCAGCTGGACAGGCGCGGCGGCCTACGAGCAGTACTTC
clone_size: .; v_call: TRBV4-1; j_call: TRBJ1-1; d_call: .; cdr3_aa: CASSQAFWEGVNTEAFF; cdr3_nt: TGCGCCAGCAGCCAAGCATTCTGGGAAGGGGTGAACACTGAAGCTTTCTTT
clone_size: .; v_call: TRBV5-5; j_call: TRBJ2-7; d_call: .; cdr3_aa: CASSLQDYEQYF; cdr3_nt: TGTGCCAGCAGCTTGCAGGACTACGAGCAGTACTTC
clone_size: .; v_call: TRBV2; j_call: TRBJ2-5; d_call: TRBD2; cdr3_aa: CATRGEAQYF; cdr3_nt: TGTGCCACCCGGGGGGAGGCCCAGTACTTC
clone_size: .; v_call: TRBV6-5; j_call: TRBJ2-3; d_call: TRBD1; cdr3_aa: CASSYGDREVDTQYF; cdr3_nt: TGTGCCAGCAGTTACGGGGACAGGGAGGTAGATACGCAGTATTTT